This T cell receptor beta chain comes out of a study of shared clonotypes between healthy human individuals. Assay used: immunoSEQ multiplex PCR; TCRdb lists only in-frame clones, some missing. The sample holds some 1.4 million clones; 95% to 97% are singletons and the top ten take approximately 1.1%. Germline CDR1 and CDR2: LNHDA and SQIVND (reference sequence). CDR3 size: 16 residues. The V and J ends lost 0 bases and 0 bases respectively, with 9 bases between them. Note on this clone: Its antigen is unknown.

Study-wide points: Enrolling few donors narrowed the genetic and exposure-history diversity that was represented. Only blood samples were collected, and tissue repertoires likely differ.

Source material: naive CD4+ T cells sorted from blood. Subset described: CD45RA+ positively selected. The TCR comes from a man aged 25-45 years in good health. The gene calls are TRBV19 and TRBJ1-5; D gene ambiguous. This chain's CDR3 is CASSIEGTDSNQPQHF. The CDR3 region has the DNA TGTGCCAGTAGTATAGAAGGCACAGATAGCAATCAGCCCCAGCATTTT. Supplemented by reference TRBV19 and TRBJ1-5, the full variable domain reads DGGITQSPKYLFRKEGQNVTLSCEQNLNHDAMYWYRQDPGQGLRLIYYSQIVNDFQKGDIAEGYSVSREKKESFPLTVTSAQKNPTAFYLCASSIEGTDSNQPQHFGDGTRLSIL.